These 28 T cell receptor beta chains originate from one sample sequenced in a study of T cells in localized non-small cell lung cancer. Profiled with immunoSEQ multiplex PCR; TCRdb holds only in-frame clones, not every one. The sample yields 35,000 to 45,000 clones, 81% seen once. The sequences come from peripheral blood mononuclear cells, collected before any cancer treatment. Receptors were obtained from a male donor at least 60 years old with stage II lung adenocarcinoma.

Here the CDR3 reads CASTQENTEAFF. For the CDR3, the DNA is TGTGCCAGCACACAGGAGAACACTGAAGCTTTCTTT. This sequence joins TRBV18 and TRBJ1-1; D might be TRBD1 (5 bases). Per the germline V gene, CDR1 is KGHSH and CDR2 is LQKENI. The CDR3 runs 12 residues. V gave up 8 bases and J gave up 1 base, with 8 bases separating them. Supplemented by reference TRBV18 and TRBJ1-1, the full variable domain reads NAGVMQNPRHLVRRRGQEARLRCSPMKGHSHVYWYRQLPEEGLKFMVYLQKENIIDESGMPKERFSAEFPKEGPSILRIQQVVRGDSAAYFCASTQENTEAFFGQGTRLTVV.

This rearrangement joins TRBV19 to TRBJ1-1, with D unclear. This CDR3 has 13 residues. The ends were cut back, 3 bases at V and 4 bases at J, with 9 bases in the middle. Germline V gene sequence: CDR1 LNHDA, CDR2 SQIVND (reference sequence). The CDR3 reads CASSMRETTEAFF. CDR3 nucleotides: TGTGCCAGTAGTATGAGGGAAACCACTGAAGCTTTCTTT.

The CDR3, as DNA: TGTGCCAGCAGCTTCACTGGGCCCCAAGAGACCCAGTACTTC. Encoded protein: CASSFTGPQETQYF. This chain connects TRBV7-3 to TRBJ2-5, with unresolved D. Trimming pared 3 bases from V and 1 base from J, leaving 9 bases between. This CDR3 has 14 residues. Germline V CDR1 and CDR2: SGHTA, FQGTGA.

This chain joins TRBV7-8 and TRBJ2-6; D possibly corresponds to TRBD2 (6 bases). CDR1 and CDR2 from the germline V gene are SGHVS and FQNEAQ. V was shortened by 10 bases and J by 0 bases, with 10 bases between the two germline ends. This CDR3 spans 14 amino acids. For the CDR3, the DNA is TGTGCCACCGGGGGACCCTCTGGGGCCAACGTCCTGACTTTC. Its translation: CATGGPSGANVLTF.

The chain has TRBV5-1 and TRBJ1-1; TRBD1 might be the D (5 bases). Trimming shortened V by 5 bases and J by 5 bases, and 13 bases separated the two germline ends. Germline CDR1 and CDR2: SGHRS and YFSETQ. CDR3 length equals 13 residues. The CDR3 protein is CASREGTGTEAFF. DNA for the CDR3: TGCGCCAGCAGGGAGGGGACGGGGACTGAAGCTTTCTTT.

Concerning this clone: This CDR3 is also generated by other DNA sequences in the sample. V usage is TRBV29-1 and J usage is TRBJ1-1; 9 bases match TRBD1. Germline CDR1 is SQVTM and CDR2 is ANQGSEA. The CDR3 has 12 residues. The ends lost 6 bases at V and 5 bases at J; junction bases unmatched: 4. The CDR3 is CSVRQGGTEAFF. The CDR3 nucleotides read TGCAGCGTCAGACAGGGGGGAACTGAAGCTTTCTTT.

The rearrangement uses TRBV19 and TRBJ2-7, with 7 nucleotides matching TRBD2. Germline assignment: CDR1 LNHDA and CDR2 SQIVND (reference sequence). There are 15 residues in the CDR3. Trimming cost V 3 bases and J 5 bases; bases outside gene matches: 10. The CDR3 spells CASSIGERELDEQYF. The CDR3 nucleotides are TGTGCCAGTAGTATCGGGGAGCGGGAACTCGACGAGCAGTACTTC.

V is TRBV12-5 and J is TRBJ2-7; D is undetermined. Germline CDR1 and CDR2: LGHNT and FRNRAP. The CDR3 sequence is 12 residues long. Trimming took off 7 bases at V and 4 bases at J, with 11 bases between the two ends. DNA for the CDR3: TGTGCTAGTGCCCTCTCGGATTACGAGCAGTACTTC. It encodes CASALSDYEQYF.

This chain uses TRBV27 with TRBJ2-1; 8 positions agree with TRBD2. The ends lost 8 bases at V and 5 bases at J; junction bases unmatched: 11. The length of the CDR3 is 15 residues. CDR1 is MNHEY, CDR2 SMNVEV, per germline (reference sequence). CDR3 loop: CASGTAGDPNNEQFF. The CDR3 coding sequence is TGTGCCAGCGGAACAGCGGGAGATCCCAACAATGAGCAGTTCTTC.

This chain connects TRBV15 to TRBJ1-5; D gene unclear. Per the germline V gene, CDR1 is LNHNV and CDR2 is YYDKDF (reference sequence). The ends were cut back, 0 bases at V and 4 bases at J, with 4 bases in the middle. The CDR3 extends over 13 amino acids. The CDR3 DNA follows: TGTGCCACCAGCAGAGAAGGGAATCAGCCCCAGCATTTT. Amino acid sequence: CATSREGNQPQHF.

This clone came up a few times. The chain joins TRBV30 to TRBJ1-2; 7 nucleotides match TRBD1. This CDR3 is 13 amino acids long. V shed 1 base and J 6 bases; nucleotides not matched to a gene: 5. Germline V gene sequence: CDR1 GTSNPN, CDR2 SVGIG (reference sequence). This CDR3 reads CAWSEDRVNGYTF. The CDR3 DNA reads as TGTGCCTGGAGTGAAGACAGGGTTAATGGCTACACCTTC.

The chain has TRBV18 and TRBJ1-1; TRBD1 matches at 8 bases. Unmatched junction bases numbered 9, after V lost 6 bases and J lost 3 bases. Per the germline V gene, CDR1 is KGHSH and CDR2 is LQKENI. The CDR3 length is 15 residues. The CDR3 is CASSPRQGSDTEAFF. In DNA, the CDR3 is TGTGCCAGCTCTCCAAGACAGGGGTCGGACACTGAAGCTTTCTTT.

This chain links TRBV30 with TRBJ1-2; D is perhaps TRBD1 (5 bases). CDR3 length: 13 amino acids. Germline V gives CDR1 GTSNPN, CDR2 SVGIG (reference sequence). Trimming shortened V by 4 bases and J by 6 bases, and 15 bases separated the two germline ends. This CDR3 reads CAWTGGTEDGYTF. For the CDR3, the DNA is TGTGCCTGGACCGGCGGGACGGAGGATGGCTACACCTTC.

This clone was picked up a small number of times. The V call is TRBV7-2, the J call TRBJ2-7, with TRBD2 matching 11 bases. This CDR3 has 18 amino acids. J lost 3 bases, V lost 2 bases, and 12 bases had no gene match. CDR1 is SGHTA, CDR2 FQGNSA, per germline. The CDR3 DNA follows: TGTGCCAGCAGCTTAACCACTAGCGGGAGTACTCCACTCTACGAGCAGTACTTC. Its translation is CASSLTTSGSTPLYEQYF.

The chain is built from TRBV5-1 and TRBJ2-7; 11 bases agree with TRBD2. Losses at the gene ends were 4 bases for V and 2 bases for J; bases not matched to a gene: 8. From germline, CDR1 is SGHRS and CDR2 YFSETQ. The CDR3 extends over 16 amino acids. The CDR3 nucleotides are TGCGCCAGCAGCGCCTATGGGACTAGCGGCGCCTACGAGCAGTACTTC. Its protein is CASSAYGTSGAYEQYF.

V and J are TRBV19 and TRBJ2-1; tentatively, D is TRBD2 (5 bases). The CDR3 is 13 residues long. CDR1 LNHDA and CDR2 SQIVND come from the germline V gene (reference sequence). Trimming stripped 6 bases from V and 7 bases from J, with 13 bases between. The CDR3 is CASRDSQRNEQFF. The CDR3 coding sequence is TGTGCCAGTAGGGACTCCCAGAGGAATGAGCAGTTCTTC.

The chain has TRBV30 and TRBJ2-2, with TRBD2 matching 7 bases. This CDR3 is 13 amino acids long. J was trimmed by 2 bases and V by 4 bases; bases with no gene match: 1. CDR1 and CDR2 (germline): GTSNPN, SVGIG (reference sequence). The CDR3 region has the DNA TGTGCCTGGACTAGCGGAAACACCGGGGAGCTGTTTTTT. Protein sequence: CAWTSGNTGELFF.

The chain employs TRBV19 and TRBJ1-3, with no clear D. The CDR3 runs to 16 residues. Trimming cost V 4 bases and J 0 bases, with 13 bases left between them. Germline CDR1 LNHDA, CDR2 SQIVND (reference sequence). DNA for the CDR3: TGTGCCAGTAGTACCATCGACGCCCGCTCTGGAAACACCATATATTTT. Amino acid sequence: CASSTIDARSGNTIYF.

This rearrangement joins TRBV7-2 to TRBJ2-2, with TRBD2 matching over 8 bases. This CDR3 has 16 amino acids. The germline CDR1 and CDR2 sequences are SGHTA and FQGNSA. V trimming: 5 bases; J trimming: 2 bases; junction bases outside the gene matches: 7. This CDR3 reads CASSVTSGANTGELFF. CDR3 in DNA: TGTGCCAGCAGCGTAACTAGCGGAGCTAACACCGGGGAGCTGTTTTTT. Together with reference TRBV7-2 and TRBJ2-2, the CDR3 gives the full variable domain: GAGVSQSPSNKVTEKGKDVELRCDPISGHTALYWYRQSLGQGLEFLIYFQGNSAPDKSGLPSDRFSAERTGGSVSTLTIQRTQQEDSAVYLCASSVTSGANTGELFFGEGSRLTVL.

CDR3 DNA sequence: TGTGCCAGCAGTTCCCCCTCAGGGCAGAGAAAACTGTTTTTT. Translating gives CASSSPSGQRKLFF. The rearrangement uses TRBV6-5 and TRBJ1-4, with D possibly matching TRBD1 (5 bases). Per the germline V gene, CDR1 is MNHEY and CDR2 is SVGAGI. The CDR3 is 14 residues long. V was cut by 4 bases and J by 10 bases, with 16 bases left in between.

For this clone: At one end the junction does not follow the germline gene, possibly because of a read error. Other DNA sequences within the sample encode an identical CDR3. In DNA form, the CDR3 reads TGTGCCTCGGGGCGGTCAGCGAACACTGAGGCTTTCTTT. This translates into CASGRSANTEAFF. The rearrangement links TRBV6-5 to TRBJ1-1, with D maybe TRBD1 (5 bases). The CDR3 totals 13 residues. The germline V gene has CDR1 MNHEY and CDR2 SVGAGI.

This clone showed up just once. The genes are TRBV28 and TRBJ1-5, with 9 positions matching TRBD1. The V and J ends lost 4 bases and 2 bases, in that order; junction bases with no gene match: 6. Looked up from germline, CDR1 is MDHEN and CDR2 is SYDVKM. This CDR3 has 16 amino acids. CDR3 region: CASSYTGGEGNQPQHF. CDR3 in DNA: TGTGCCAGCAGTTATACAGGGGGCGAAGGCAATCAGCCCCAGCATTTT.

Written as DNA, the CDR3 is TGTGCCAGCAGCCCTGGACAGGGCAGGGAGACCCAGTACTTC. This sequence encodes CASSPGQGRETQYF. The chain recombines TRBV28 with TRBJ2-5, with 8 bases identical to TRBD1. The V segment lost 6 bases and the J segment 5 bases; nucleotides outside the gene matches: 8. Germline assignment: CDR1 MDHEN and CDR2 SYDVKM. The CDR3 is made up of 14 amino acids.

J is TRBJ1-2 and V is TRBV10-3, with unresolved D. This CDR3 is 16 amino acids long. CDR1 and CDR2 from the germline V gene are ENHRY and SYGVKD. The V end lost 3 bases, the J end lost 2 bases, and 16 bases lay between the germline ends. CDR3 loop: CAISEGQERRNYGYTF. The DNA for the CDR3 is TGTGCCATCAGTGAAGGTCAGGAAAGAAGGAACTATGGCTACACCTTC.

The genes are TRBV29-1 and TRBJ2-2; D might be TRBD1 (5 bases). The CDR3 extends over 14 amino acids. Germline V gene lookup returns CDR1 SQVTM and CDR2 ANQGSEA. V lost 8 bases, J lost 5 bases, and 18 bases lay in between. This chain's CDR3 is CSYKGWAATGELFF. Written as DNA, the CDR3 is TGCAGCTATAAGGGGTGGGCCGCGACCGGGGAGCTGTTTTTT.

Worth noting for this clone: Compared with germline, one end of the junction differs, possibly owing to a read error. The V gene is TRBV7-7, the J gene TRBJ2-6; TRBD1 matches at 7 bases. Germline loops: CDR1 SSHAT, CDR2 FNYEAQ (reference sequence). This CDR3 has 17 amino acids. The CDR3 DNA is TGTGCTAGCAGCTTATCAGGGGGTCTGTCTGGGGCCAACGTCCTGACTTTC. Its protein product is CASSLSGGLSGANVLTF.

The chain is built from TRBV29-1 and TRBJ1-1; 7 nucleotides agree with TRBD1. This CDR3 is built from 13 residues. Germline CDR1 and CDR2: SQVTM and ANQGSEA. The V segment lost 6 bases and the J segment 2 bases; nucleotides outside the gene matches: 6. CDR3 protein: CSVLQGYNTEAFF. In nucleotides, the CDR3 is TGCAGCGTCCTACAGGGGTATAACACTGAAGCTTTCTTT.

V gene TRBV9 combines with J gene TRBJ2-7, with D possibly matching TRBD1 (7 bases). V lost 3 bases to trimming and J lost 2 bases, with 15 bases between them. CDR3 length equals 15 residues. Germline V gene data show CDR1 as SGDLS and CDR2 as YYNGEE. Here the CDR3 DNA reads TGTGCCAGCAGCGGCGGAGGGACAGCGACCTACGAGCAGTACTTC. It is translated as CASSGGGTATYEQYF. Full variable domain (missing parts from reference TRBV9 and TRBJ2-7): DSGVTQTPKHLITATGQRVTLRCSPRSGDLSVYWYQQSLDQGLQFLIQYYNGEERAKGNILERFSAQQFPDLHSELNLSSLELGDSALYFCASSGGGTATYEQYFGPGTRLTVT.